This is a list of T cell receptor beta chains from one sample in a study of T cell repertoires in cytomegalovirus infection. For these TCRs, the target antigens are not known. TCRdb re-called the reads through MiXCR, storing one row per CDR3 protein. The table lists about 920,000 distinct CDR3 sequences, roughly 31% of them singletons, with roughly an eighth in the top ten. The source was cultured CD8+ T cells from PBMCs, collected from culture after CMV antigen stimulation. Receptors originate from a human donor in good health (CMV status not recorded). Some clones in this sample may be carry-over from other donors' samples. The CDR3 runs from the conserved cysteine through the conserved F or W. A D gene is named only where the DNA matches it firmly. Clone size is shown for a subset of rows, as once, few, many or a class of expanded clone.

size: few; D: TRBD1; J: TRBJ1-1; V: TRBV27; DNA: TGTGCCAGCAGTAGGGGGACAGGCGGGGGCACTGAAGCTTTCTTT; CDR3: CASSRGTGGGTEAFF
size: -; D: -; J: TRBJ2-1; V: TRBV7-9; DNA: TGTGCCAGCAGCCCGACAGACCGCGGAGCGAACAATGAGCAGTTCTTC; CDR3: CASSPTDRGANNEQFF
size: few; D: -; J: TRBJ1-5; V: TRBV6-2/TRBV6-3; DNA: TGTGCCAGCACCAAGGACAGCATGTATAGCAATCAGCCCCAGCATTTT; CDR3: CASTKDSMYSNQPQHF
size: many; D: -; J: TRBJ2-1; V: TRBV6-1; DNA: TGTGCCAGCAGTGCTCGGATGACAGAATACAATGAGCAGTTCTTC; CDR3: CASSARMTEYNEQFF
size: few; D: TRBD2; J: TRBJ2-2; V: TRBV10-2; DNA: TGCGCCAGCAGTTATTACGGGGGGACCGGGGAGCTGTTTTTT; CDR3: CASSYYGGTGELFF
size: few; D: -; J: TRBJ2-3; V: TRBV6-6; DNA: TGTGCCACCTCCGTGGGCCCCCCGCCAGATACGCAGTATTTT; CDR3: CATSVGPPPDTQYF
size: few; D: -; J: TRBJ1-5; V: TRBV6-1; DNA: TGTGCCAGCAGGTTAACAGGGTGGGATTACAATCAGCCCCAGCATTTT; CDR3: CASRLTGWDYNQPQHF
size: -; D: -; J: TRBJ1-2; V: TRBV27; DNA: TGTGCCAGCAGTCACGGGGCAGGCGATGGCTACACCTTC; CDR3: CASSHGAGDGYTF
size: -; D: -; J: TRBJ1-1; V: TRBV2; DNA: TGTGCCAGCCTTGCACTGAAGGGTTTCTTT; CDR3: CASLALKGFF
size: -; D: -; J: TRBJ2-4; V: TRBV7-9; DNA: TGTGCCAGCAGCTCCCCATCCGGGAAAGCCAAAAACATTCAGTACTTC; CDR3: CASSSPSGKAKNIQYF
size: few; D: -; J: TRBJ1-5; V: TRBV4-1; DNA: TGCGCCAGCAGCCAAGATTTTGGGAGTAATCAGCCCCAGCATTTT; CDR3: CASSQDFGSNQPQHF
size: -; D: TRBD1; J: TRBJ2-1; V: TRBV20-1; DNA: TGCAGTGCTAGACTACAGGGGAATGAGCAGTTCTTC; CDR3: CSARLQGNEQFF
size: few; D: -; J: TRBJ1-5; V: TRBV27; DNA: TGTGCCAGCAGTTCCAGGAGATCTAGCAATCAGCCCCAGCATTTT; CDR3: CASSSRRSSNQPQHF
size: -; D: -; J: TRBJ2-7; V: TRBV6-6; DNA: TGTGCCAGCAGTTACTCGAACACGGGCTACGAGCAGTACTTC; CDR3: CASSYSNTGYEQYF
size: -; D: -; J: TRBJ1-3; V: TRBV9; DNA: TGTGCCAGCAGCGCCCGGGACCGTGGAAACACCATATATTTT; CDR3: CASSARDRGNTIYF
size: -; D: -; J: TRBJ1-1; V: TRBV20-1; DNA: TGCAGTGCTAGGCCGACGGGGAACACTGAAGCTTTCTTT; CDR3: CSARPTGNTEAFF
size: -; D: -; J: TRBJ2-5; V: TRBV28; DNA: TGTGCCAGCAGTTTATTCAGGGGGGGGGGCCAAGGGACCCAGTACTTC; CDR3: CASSLFRGGGQGTQYF
size: -; D: TRBD1; J: TRBJ2-7; V: TRBV27; DNA: TGTGCCAGCAGTCCGACAGGGGATCACGAGCAGTACTTC; CDR3: CASSPTGDHEQYF
size: many; D: TRBD2; J: TRBJ2-3; V: TRBV5-4; DNA: TGTGCCAGCAGCTCGGGGGGGCGAGGGCGGAGATCCTCTAGCACAGATACGCAGTATTTT; CDR3: CASSSGGRGRRSSSTDTQYF
size: -; D: -; J: TRBJ2-2; V: TRBV3-1; DNA: TGTGCCAGCAGCCAAGATGGTGGGAAAACCGGGGAGCAGTTTTTT; CDR3: CASSQDGGKTGEQFF
size: few; D: TRBD1; J: TRBJ1-1; V: TRBV6-6; DNA: TGTGCCAGCAGCTCACCAGACAGGGGCATCTCTGAAGCTTTCTTT; CDR3: CASSSPDRGISEAFF
size: -; D: TRBD2; J: TRBJ2-5; V: TRBV6-6; DNA: TGTGCCAGCAGTGCAGGGAGGGAGACCCAGCACTTC; CDR3: CASSAGRETQHF
size: -; D: -; J: TRBJ2-3; V: TRBV4-1; DNA: TGCGCCAGCAGCCAAGCCCCCGGGCCTCGAAGCACAGATACGCAGTATTTT; CDR3: CASSQAPGPRSTDTQYF
size: -; D: TRBD1; J: TRBJ2-7; V: TRBV11-2; DNA: TGTGCCAGCAGCTTGGGACAGGGGGCGGAATTAGGCGAGCAGTACTTC; CDR3: CASSLGQGAELGEQYF
size: -; D: -; J: TRBJ1-6; V: TRBV19; DNA: TGTGCCAGTACCCTCAGTGGAGATATTGGTCCCCTCCACTTT; CDR3: CASTLSGDIGPLHF
size: few; D: -; J: TRBJ1-1; V: TRBV19; DNA: TGTGCCAGTAGTCCGGGCGGATCTTACACTGAAGCTTTCTTT; CDR3: CASSPGGSYTEAFF
size: -; D: -; J: TRBJ2-1; V: TRBV20-1; DNA: TGCAGTGCTCCTCCCATCCCTGGTTCCTACAATGAGCAGTTCTTC; CDR3: CSAPPIPGSYNEQFF
size: -; D: TRBD2; J: TRBJ2-1; V: TRBV29-1; DNA: TGCAGCGTTGAAGCGGGGGGATATAACAATGAGCAGTTCTTC; CDR3: CSVEAGGYNNEQFF
size: many; D: TRBD1; J: TRBJ1-6; V: TRBV7-8; DNA: TGTGCCAGCAGCTTAGCTTGGCCCGGGACAGGGGATTCACCCCTCCACTTT; CDR3: CASSLAWPGTGDSPLHF
size: few; D: -; J: TRBJ1-1; V: TRBV6-5; DNA: TGTGCCAGCAGTGCCAGGGTCATGAACACTGAAGCTTTCTTT; CDR3: CASSARVMNTEAFF
size: -; D: TRBD1; J: TRBJ1-1; V: TRBV27; DNA: TGTGCCAGCACCGTTTTGGGACAGGGGAGACGGATGAACACTGAAGCTTTCTTT; CDR3: CASTVLGQGRRMNTEAFF
size: -; D: -; J: TRBJ1-2; V: TRBV5-5; DNA: TGTGCCAGCAGTGGAAAGTGGGCAGTCAATGCCTATGGCTACACCTTC; CDR3: CASSGKWAVNAYGYTF
size: many; D: TRBD2; J: TRBJ2-1; V: TRBV7-8; DNA: TGTGCCAGCAGCTTAGGGCGGGGGGGGCGCGAACCATATCTGATGTACAATGAGCAGTTCTTC; CDR3: CASSLGRGGREPYLMYNEQFF
size: -; D: TRBD1; J: TRBJ2-7; V: TRBV11-2; DNA: TGTGCCAGCACGGGGACAGGAGCATCGGGGTCCTACGAGCAGTACTTC; CDR3: CASTGTGASGSYEQYF
size: -; D: TRBD1; J: TRBJ2-5; V: TRBV2; DNA: TGTGCCACCACGACAGGGTTGGAGACCCAGTACTTC; CDR3: CATTTGLETQYF
size: -; D: TRBD1; J: TRBJ2-6; V: TRBV27; DNA: TGTGCCAGCAGTGCCGACAGGGCTGGGGCCAACGTCCTGACTTTC; CDR3: CASSADRAGANVLTF
size: -; D: -; J: TRBJ1-2; V: TRBV27; DNA: TGTGCCAGCAGTCGGGTCGGTGAGCGATATGGCTACACCTTC; CDR3: CASSRVGERYGYTF